The T cell receptor (beta chain) under discussion was sequenced for a study of T cell responses to AZD1222 COVID-19 vaccine. V was pared by 3 bases and J by 2 bases, with 0 bases of the junction left unmatched. Germline V gives CDR1 MNHEY, CDR2 SMNVEV (reference sequence). The length of the CDR3 is 14 residues. Libraries were prepared by immunoSEQ multiplex PCR; TCRdb keeps only in-frame clonotypes and omits some of them. The sample lists about 82,000 clones; approximately 83% were seen once. Study-wide findings and caveats: Reportedly, nearly half of unique spike TCRs recognized epitopes outside B.1.351/B.1.1.7 mutations.

In regard to this clone: Its antigen is not identified.

The specimen was peripheral blood, collected 28 days after the second AZD1222 dose. This sequence joins TRBV27 and TRBJ1-5, with 8 bases fitting TRBD1. This clonotype was obtained from an adult who received the AZD1222 COVID-19 vaccine. In nucleotides, the CDR3 is TGTGCCAGCAGTTTGGACAGGGGCAATCAGCCCCAGCATTTT. Encoded protein: CASSLDRGNQPQHF.